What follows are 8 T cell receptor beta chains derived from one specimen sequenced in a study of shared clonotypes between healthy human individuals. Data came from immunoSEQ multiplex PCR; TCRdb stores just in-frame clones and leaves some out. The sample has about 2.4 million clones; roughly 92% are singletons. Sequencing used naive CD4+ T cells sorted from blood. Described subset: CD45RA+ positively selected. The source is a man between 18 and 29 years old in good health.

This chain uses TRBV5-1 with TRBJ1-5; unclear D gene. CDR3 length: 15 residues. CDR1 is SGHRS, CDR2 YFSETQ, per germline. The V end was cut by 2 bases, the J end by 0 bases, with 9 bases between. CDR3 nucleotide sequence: TGCGCCAGCAGCTTCGGCAGCGATAGCAATCAGCCCCAGCATTTT. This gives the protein CASSFGSDSNQPQHF.

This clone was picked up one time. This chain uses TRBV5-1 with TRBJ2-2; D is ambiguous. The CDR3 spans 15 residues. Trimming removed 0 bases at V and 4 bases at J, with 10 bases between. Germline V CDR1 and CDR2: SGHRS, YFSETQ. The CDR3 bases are TGCGCCAGCAGCTTGGGCACCTACCTCACCGGGGAGCTGTTTTTT. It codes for CASSLGTYLTGELFF.

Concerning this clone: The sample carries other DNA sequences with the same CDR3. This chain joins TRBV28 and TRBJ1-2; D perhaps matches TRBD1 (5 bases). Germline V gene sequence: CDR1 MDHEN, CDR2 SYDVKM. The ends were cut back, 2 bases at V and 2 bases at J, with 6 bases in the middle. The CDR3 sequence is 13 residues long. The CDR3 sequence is CASSLDSNYGYTF. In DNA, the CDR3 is TGTGCCAGCAGTTTAGACAGCAACTATGGCTACACCTTC.

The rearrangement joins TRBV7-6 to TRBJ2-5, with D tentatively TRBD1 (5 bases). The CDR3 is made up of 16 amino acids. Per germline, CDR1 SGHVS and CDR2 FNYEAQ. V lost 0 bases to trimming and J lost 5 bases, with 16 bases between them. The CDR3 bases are TGTGCCAGCAGCTTAGCACATGACAGTAAAGCTGAGACCCAGTACTTC. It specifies CASSLAHDSKAETQYF.

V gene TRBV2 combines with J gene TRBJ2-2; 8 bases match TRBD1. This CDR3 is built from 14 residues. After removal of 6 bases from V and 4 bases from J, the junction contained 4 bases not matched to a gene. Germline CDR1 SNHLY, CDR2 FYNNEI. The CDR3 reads CASSGQGLTGELFF. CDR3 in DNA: TGTGCCAGCAGCGGACAGGGACTCACCGGGGAGCTGTTTTTT.

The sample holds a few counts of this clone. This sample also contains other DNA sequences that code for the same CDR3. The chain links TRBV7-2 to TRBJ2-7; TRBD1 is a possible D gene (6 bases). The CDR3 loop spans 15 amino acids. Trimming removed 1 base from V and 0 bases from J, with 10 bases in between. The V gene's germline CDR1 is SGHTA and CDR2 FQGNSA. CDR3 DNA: TGTGCCAGCAGCTTAGGGCAGGGGAGCTCCTACGAGCAGTACTTC. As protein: CASSLGQGSSYEQYF.

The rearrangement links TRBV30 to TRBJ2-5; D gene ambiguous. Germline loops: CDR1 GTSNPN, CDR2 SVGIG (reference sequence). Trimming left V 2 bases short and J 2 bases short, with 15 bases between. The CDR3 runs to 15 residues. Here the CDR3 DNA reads TGTGCCTGGAGTAACCGACCTGGACCACAAGAGACCCAGTACTTC. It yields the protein CAWSNRPGPQETQYF.

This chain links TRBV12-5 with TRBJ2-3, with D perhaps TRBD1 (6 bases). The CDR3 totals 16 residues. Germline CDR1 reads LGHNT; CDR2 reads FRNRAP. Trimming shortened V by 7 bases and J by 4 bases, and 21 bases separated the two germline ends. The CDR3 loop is CASALGGQGKADTQYF. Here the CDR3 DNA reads TGTGCTAGTGCCTTGGGTGGGCAGGGGAAGGCAGATACGCAGTATTTT.